This T cell receptor (beta chain) was observed in a study of blood T cell repertoires in COVID-19 (dated by TCRdb to 2019 to 2021). About the study as a whole: Samples from collaborators originated in the United States, Italy and Spain and spanned both the acute and convalescent phases of COVID-19. The material from the prospective study consisted of cDNA or gDNA derived from T cells, B-cell-depleted T cells, or PBMCs. Subjects who had been exposed to COVID-19, were actively infected with it, or had recovered from it provided the deeply sampled blood TCRbeta repertoires that made up the dataset. The repertoires were made available in a free public database intended to serve as a resource for research on the immune response to SARS-CoV-2. The samples were drawn from the first 160 participants of the ongoing ImmuneRACE study and from 950 to 1,500 subjects provided by 6 global collaborators. The sample metadata nearly always contained a de-identified subject ID, COVID-19 status, age in years and sex. Where available, HLA class I and class II types were obtained from metadata supplied by the sample provider rather than from assay-based typing.

Study-wide findings and limitations: How much clinical and demographic metadata was included differed by source and by participant, and the metadata was provided uncurated.

In Seattle, one collaborating source enrolled patients while the infection was active and tracked those patients longitudinally over the course of disease. Each collaborating institution followed its own protocols to collect whole blood in K2EDTA tubes. For TCRbeta analysis, collaborator samples were shipped as frozen whole blood, as isolated PBMCs, or as DNA extracted from either sample type. The immunoSEQ Assay, a bias-controlled multiplex PCR, was used to amplify TCRbeta CDR3 regions from genomic DNA. Regarding the original processing steps: Within the assay, amplification of reference gene primers was used to estimate how many nucleated cells each sample contained. Sequence reads were collapsed and filtered to measure the absolute abundance of every unique TCRbeta CDR3 rearrangement. Productive Simpson clonality was computed per sample as the square root of Simpson's diversity index over productive rearrangements. This is the immuneACCESS table as TCRdb keeps it, with only in-frame sequences that have V and J called. A part of the clones is gone; compared with another copy, unresolved V genes explain less than half, and the rest is unexplained. The DNA was the basis for D and trimming; V, J and clone size are from that table. The sample table records about 300,000 clones; about 89% of these occur just once. Of the sample, around 2.2% falls within the top ten clones.

A remark on this clone: Its binding antigen is unknown. No base-level quality is on record; no much larger clone is a single base apart.

The germline V gene supplies CDR1 WSHSY and CDR2 SAAADI. From the cysteine up to the phenylalanine, the CDR3 has a length of 15 residues. Only CDR3 DNA is held: 45 bases, read in frame from base 1. The junction shows trimming of 0 bases on V and 5 bases on J, plus 12 bases between the germline ends. The chain was built from TRBV10-2 and TRBJ2-3, and possibly TRBD2, on 6 matching bases. This clonotype was obtained from a woman aged 25 to 39 with COVID-19, enrolled during active disease. Sequenced input: peripheral blood. Here is the DNA: TGCGCCAGCAGTGAGTCGGGGGGAGTGGGAGATACGCAGTATTTT. It is translated as CASSESGGVGDTQYF.